This T cell receptor beta chain was observed in a study of blood T cell repertoires in COVID-19. Study as a whole: Sources were T cells, B-cell-depleted T cells, or PBMCs; the material itself was cDNA or gDNA.

Method: immunoSEQ multiplex PCR; TCRdb's copy keeps in-frame clones and lacks some. The top ten clones hold over 0.8% of a sample with fewer than 450,000 clones, 87% of them seen once. The CDR3 is 13 amino acids. Germline V gene sequence: CDR1 SQVTM, CDR2 ANQGSEA. Trimming stripped 0 bases from V and 2 bases from J, with 7 bases between. Living in 24 US areas, the participants were between 18 and 89 years of age. In assigning cohorts, the study relied on participant-reported clinical history. Symptom resolution, clearance, or two negative PCRs marked donors in Cohort 3 as recovered. The chain joins TRBV29-1 to TRBJ2-5, with D perhaps matching TRBD1 (5 bases). This clonotype originated in a woman aged 25 to 45 who had recovered from COVID-19. The sample was PBMCs or T cells enriched from blood (not recorded which). The CDR3 DNA reads as TGCAGCGTTGAAGATCGACAGCAAGAGACCCAGTACTTC. Translating gives CSVEDRQQETQYF. Full variable domain (rest looked up from reference TRBV29-1 and TRBJ2-5): SAVISQKPSRDICQRGTSLTIQCQVDSQVTMMFWYRQQPGQSLTLIATANQGSEATYESGFVIDKFPISRPNLTFSTLTVSNMSPEDSSIYLCSVEDRQQETQYFGPGTRLLVL.